This T cell receptor beta chain was identified during a study of cytomegalovirus exposure and HLA in healthy donors. Study conclusions and caveats: Researchers counted around 180 TCR beta chains as cytomegalovirus-associated.

The CDR3 consists of 12 residues. Trimming removed 1 base at V and 8 bases at J, with 6 bases between. CDR1 is SGHVT and CDR2 is SQSDAQ in the germline V gene. PCR involved 60 Vbeta and 13 Jbeta primers. As processed by the authors: Approximately 87 million unique TCR beta chains, roughly 11 million shared, were counted in a later analysis. Method: immunoSEQ multiplex PCR; TCRdb's copy keeps in-frame clones and lacks some. V, J and clone size are taken as reported in that table, and D and trimming were inferred from the DNA itself. Seen here are tens of thousands of clones, about 80% observed once, and the top ten hold 1.3% to 1.5%. The table lists this clone with a count of one. The antigen remains unidentified.

The rearrangement joins TRBV7-4 to TRBJ2-4, with TRBD2 as a possible D gene (6 bases). The sample was PBMCs. The receptor was derived from a male donor in good health and CMV-seronegative. CDR3 in amino acids: CASSLGGDIQYF. CDR3 nucleotide sequence: TGTGCCAGCAGCTTAGGGGGGGACATTCAGTACTTC. The full variable domain, completed using reference TRBV7-4 and TRBJ2-4, is GAGVSQSPRYKVAKRGRDVALRCDSISGHVTLYWYRQTLGQGSEVLTYSQSDAQRDKSGRPSGRFSAERPERSVSTLKIQRTEQGDSAVYLCASSLGGDIQYFGAGTRLSVL.